This TCR beta chain emerged from a study of blood T cells in healthy people across ages. Alongside a J-beta primer mix, a sample-barcoded 5' primer served in a second PCR lasting 7 to 11 cycles. Each CDR3 protein is one row after TCRdb ran MiXCR on the 5' RACE reads. The sample contains 750,000 to 850,000 distinct CDR3 sequences, 20% to 30% of which appear only once. The sample holds a few counts of this clonotype. The same specimen was also included in a second study, on T cells of mothers and their children.

Sequencing used blood. The clonotype was recovered from a boy younger than 18 in good health.

For the CDR3, the DNA is TGCAGTGCTAGCTCGGCGTACGAGCAGTACTTC. Translation: CSASSAYEQYF. The chain links TRBV20-1 to TRBJ2-7; the D is unclear. The CDR3 loop spans 11 amino acids. Deletions cut 3 bases from V and 4 bases from J, with 7 bases between. Germline V lookup: CDR1 DFQATT, CDR2 SNEGSKA (reference sequence).